These T cell receptor beta chains were read from a single sample in a study of blood T cells in healthy people across ages. TCRdb re-called the 5' RACE reads with MiXCR, one entry per CDR3 protein. This table has 850,000 to 1,100,000 distinct CDR3 sequences, more than 30% appearing once. The sample taken for sequencing was blood. These receptors all come from a man aged 18-30 years in good health. CDR3s include the opening cysteine and the closing phenylalanine or tryptophan. A D gene is named only where the DNA matches it firmly. For some rows the clone size is stated as once, few or many, or as a class when expanded; others skip it.

once | TRBJ2-3 | . | TRBV7-2 | CASSRVVRPDTQYF | TGTGCCAGCAGCAGGGTAGTCCGTCCAGATACGCAGTATTTT
. | TRBJ1-2 | TRBD1 | TRBV7-9 | CVSSPGTALSNYGYTF | TGTGTCAGCAGCCCGGGGACAGCCCTTTCTAACTATGGCTACACCTTC
few | TRBJ1-1 | TRBD1 | TRBV20-1 | CSARTGGFVRTEAFF | TGCAGTGCCAGGACAGGGGGTTTCGTGCGGACTGAAGCTTTCTTT
. | TRBJ1-4 | . | TRBV4-3 | CASSQEPRATNEKLFF | TGCGCCAGCAGCCAAGAACCCCGGGCAACTAATGAAAAACTGTTTTTT
. | TRBJ1-2 | . | TRBV10-3 | CAISERGVGPNNGDTF | TGTGCCATCAGTGAGAGGGGGGTCGGGCCGAATAATGGCGACACCTTC
many | TRBJ2-1 | TRBD1 | TRBV20-1 | CSGDRDLGEQFF | TGCAGTGGGGACAGGGATCTTGGTGAGCAGTTCTTC
. | TRBJ2-7 | TRBD1 | TRBV6-1 | CASSEMTGTGTYEQYF | TGTGCCAGCAGTGAAATGACCGGGACAGGAACCTACGAGCAGTACTTC
. | TRBJ2-2 | TRBD1 | TRBV10-3 | CAIPTGTNTEELFF | TGTGCCATCCCGACAGGGACAAACACCGAGGAGCTGTTTTTT
. | TRBJ2-5 | TRBD1 | TRBV5-1 | CASSPQAGGEETQYF | TGCGCCAGCAGCCCCCAGGCAGGGGGTGAAGAGACCCAGTACTTC
once | TRBJ2-1 | TRBD2 | TRBV20-1 | CSGISGDQNEQFF | TGCAGTGGAATTAGCGGGGACCAAAATGAGCAGTTCTTC
. | TRBJ2-7 | . | TRBV20-1 | CSASGRSSYEQYF | TGCAGTGCTAGCGGCAGAAGCTCCTACGAGCAGTACTTC
. | TRBJ1-1 | . | TRBV6-6 | CASSPTTTEAFF | TGTGCCAGCAGTCCCACCACCACTGAAGCTTTCTTT
few | TRBJ1-5 | TRBD1 | TRBV28 | CASSLRTGGGNQPQHF | TGTGCCAGCAGTTTAAGGACAGGGGGCGGCAATCAGCCCCAGCATTTT
few | TRBJ2-1 | . | TRBV10-3 | CAISERYEQFF | TGTGCCATCAGTGAGAGGTATGAGCAGTTCTTC
. | TRBJ2-2 | . | TRBV29-1 | CSFSGTPTNTGELFF | TGCAGCTTCTCCGGGACTCCCACGAACACCGGGGAGCTGTTTTTT
. | TRBJ2-1 | TRBD2 | TRBV2 | CASSERLAGSQFF | TGTGCCAGCAGTGAAAGGCTAGCGGGGTCCCAGTTCTTC
many | TRBJ2-5 | TRBD2 | TRBV7-9 | CASSTRTSKYQETQYF | TGTGCCAGCAGCACACGGACTAGCAAGTACCAAGAGACCCAGTACTTC
. | TRBJ2-1 | . | TRBV2 | CAILNPGQYNEQFF | TGTGCCATATTGAATCCGGGGCAATACAATGAGCAGTTCTTC
few | TRBJ2-5 | TRBD1 | TRBV7-2 | CASSFGTAAMETQYF | TGTGCCAGCAGCTTTGGGACAGCTGCAATGGAGACCCAGTACTTC
. | TRBJ1-4 | . | TRBV14 | CASSQEGVKNEKLFF | TGTGCCAGCAGCCAAGAAGGGGTGAAGAATGAAAAACTGTTTTTT
. | TRBJ1-1 | . | TRBV29-1 | CSVHPRKNTEAFF | TGCAGCGTTCACCCTCGAAAGAACACTGAAGCTTTCTTT
. | TRBJ1-3 | . | TRBV29-1 | CSFSFGGPGNTIYF | TGCAGCTTCTCGTTCGGGGGGCCAGGAAACACCATATATTTT
. | TRBJ2-7 | . | TRBV9 | CASSVTDYHEQYF | TGTGCCAGCAGCGTGACAGATTACCACGAGCAGTACTTC
. | TRBJ2-3 | TRBD2 | TRBV4-3 | CASSSKARTSGGATDTQYF | TGCGCCAGCAGCTCGAAAGCCAGGACTAGCGGGGGGGCCACAGATACGCAGTATTTT
few | TRBJ2-1 | . | TRBV12-3/TRBV12-4 | CASGWDNEQFF | TGTGCCAGCGGTTGGGACAATGAGCAGTTCTTC
few | TRBJ2-1 | . | TRBV24-1 | CATSEGDVYNEQFF | TGTGCCACCAGTGAGGGCGACGTTTACAATGAGCAGTTCTTC
many | TRBJ2-7 | TRBD1 | TRBV7-2 | CASSFRSTGESSYEQYF | TGTGCCAGCAGCTTTAGATCGACAGGGGAGTCCTCCTACGAGCAGTACTTC
few | TRBJ1-1 | TRBD1 | TRBV20-1 | CSARVPRDSGEAFF | TGCAGTGCTAGAGTTCCCCGGGACAGCGGTGAAGCTTTCTTT
many | TRBJ1-2 | . | TRBV20-1 | CSARDQTYGYTF | TGCAGTGCTAGAGACCAGACTTATGGCTACACCTTC
. | TRBJ1-4 | . | TRBV7-2 | CASTSPNEKLFF | TGTGCCAGCACCTCCCCTAATGAAAAACTGTTTTTT
. | TRBJ1-6 | TRBD1 | TRBV2 | CANHRGPDSPLHF | TGTGCCAACCACAGGGGGCCAGATTCACCCCTCCACTTT
. | TRBJ2-5 | . | TRBV29-1 | CSVGRTGETQYF | TGCAGCGTTGGAAGGACGGGGGAGACCCAGTACTTC
once | TRBJ1-2 | TRBD1 | TRBV10-3 | CAISESGTGMNYGHTF | TGTGCCATCAGTGAGTCGGGGACAGGGATGAACTATGGCCACACCTTC